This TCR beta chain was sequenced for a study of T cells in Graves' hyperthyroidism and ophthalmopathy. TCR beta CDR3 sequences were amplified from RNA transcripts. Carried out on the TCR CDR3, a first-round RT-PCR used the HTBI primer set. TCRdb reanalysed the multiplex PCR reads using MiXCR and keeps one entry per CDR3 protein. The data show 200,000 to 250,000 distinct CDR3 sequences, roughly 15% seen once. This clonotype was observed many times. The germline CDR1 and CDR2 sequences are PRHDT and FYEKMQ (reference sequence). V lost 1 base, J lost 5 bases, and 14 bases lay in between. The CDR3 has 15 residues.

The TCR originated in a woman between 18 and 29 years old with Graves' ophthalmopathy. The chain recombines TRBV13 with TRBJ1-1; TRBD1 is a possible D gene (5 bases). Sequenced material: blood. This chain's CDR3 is CASSLDTGGRTEAFF. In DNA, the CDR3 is TGTGCCAGCAGCTTAGATACGGGGGGGAGGACTGAAGCTTTCTTT.